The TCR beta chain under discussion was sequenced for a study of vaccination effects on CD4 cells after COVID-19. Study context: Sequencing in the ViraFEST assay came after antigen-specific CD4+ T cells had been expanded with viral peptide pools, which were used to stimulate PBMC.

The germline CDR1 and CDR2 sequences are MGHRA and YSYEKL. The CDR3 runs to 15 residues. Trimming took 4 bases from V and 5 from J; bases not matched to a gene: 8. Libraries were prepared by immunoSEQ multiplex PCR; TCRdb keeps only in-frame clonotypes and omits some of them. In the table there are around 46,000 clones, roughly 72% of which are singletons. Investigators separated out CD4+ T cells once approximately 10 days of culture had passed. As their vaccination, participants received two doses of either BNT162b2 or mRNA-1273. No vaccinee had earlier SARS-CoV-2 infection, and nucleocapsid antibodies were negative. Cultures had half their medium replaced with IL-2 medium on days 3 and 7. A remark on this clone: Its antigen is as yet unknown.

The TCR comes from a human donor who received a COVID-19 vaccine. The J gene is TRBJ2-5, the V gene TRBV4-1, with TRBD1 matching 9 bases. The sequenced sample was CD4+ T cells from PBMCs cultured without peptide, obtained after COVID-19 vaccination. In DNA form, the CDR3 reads TGCGCCAGCAGCCCACAGGGGGCGGGAGTGGAGACCCAGTACTTC. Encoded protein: CASSPQGAGVETQYF.